The present T cell receptor (beta chain) was sequenced within a study of response to subunit inactivated influenza vaccine. TCRdb reanalysed the RT-PCR reads using MiXCR and keeps one entry per CDR3 protein. The repertoire holds about 540,000 distinct CDR3 sequences, with around 21% as singletons. Germline V lookup: CDR1 LNHDA, CDR2 SQIVND (reference sequence). The CDR3 contains 16 residues. The V and J ends lost 8 bases and 3 bases, in that order; junction bases with no gene match: 10. About this clonotype: What it recognizes is unknown.

Points from the study as a whole: Authors suggested each seasonal flu vaccination may recruit only limited numbers of new T cells.

These same records also appear under a second study, on T cells expressing NK-cell markers. That paper states: Libraries used 5'RACE template switching adding universal primer site and UMIs. Most of the eight sequenced donors were HCMV-seropositive; one was seronegative. Researchers report these clonotypes also headed the CD3+CD56-NKG2C+ fraction in a handful of donors.

The TCR comes from a man aged 45-65 years who received an inactivated influenza vaccine. V gene TRBV19 combines with J gene TRBJ2-4, with 10 bases that match TRBD2. The source was CD4+ T cells sorted from PBMCs, collected approximately 12 days after vaccination. For the CDR3, the DNA is TGTGCCAGTTCTGGAGCGACTAGCGGGCTCAAAAACATTCAGTACTTC. Its translation: CASSGATSGLKNIQYF.